These 5 T cell receptor beta chains share one sample of origin, sequenced in a study of OX40 agonist ivuxolimab in advanced cancers. Repertoires were generated with immunoSEQ multiplex PCR, while TCRdb's copy carries only in-frame clones and drops some. The table records 70,000 to 75,000 clones, roughly 82% of them present only once. This sample comprised CD4+ or CD8+ T cells sorted from blood, obtained in a trial of the OX40 agonist ivuxolimab. Source of these receptors: an adult with an advanced solid tumor such as melanoma, head and neck, liver or kidney cancer.

V usage is TRBV7-2 and J usage is TRBJ2-7; D remains unclear. The V end lost 0 bases, the J end lost 0 bases, and 9 bases lay between the germline ends. The CDR3 is 15 residues long. Germline V gives CDR1 SGHTA, CDR2 FQGNSA. The CDR3 protein is CASSLALDNSYEQYF. The CDR3 coding sequence is TGTGCCAGCAGCTTAGCCTTAGACAACTCCTACGAGCAGTACTTC.

This clone was seen a single time. The chain links TRBV5-6 to TRBJ1-2; D not certain. V dropped 0 bases and J dropped 7 bases, with 10 bases sitting between them. This CDR3 has 13 amino acids. Germline values: CDR1 SGHDT, CDR2 YYEEEE. The CDR3 loop reads CASSLAGPRGYTF. CDR3 DNA sequence: TGTGCCAGCAGCTTGGCGGGTCCCCGTGGCTACACCTTC.

This clone was found a few times. The rearrangement joins TRBV28 to TRBJ1-5; TRBD1 might be the D (5 bases). Germline V gene sequence: CDR1 MDHEN, CDR2 SYDVKM. CDR3 length equals 11 residues. Between the trimmed V and J ends, which lost 4 bases and 15 bases, there was a span of 13 bases. CDR3 sequence (DNA): TGTGCCAGCAGTTCCGTCAGGGTTAGGCATTTT. Translation: CASSSVRVRHF.

J is TRBJ2-1 and V is TRBV19; D gene unclear. This CDR3 contains 10 residues. CDR1 and CDR2 (germline): LNHDA, SQIVND (reference sequence). The V end lost 9 bases, the J end lost 7 bases, and 7 bases lay between the germline ends. The CDR3 DNA follows: TGTGCCAGAAAGAGGAATGAGCAGTTCTTC. Translating gives CARKRNEQFF.

The rearrangement joins TRBV11-3 to TRBJ2-1; D call uncertain. The germline gives CDR1 SGHNT, CDR2 YENEEA. This CDR3 has 12 amino acids. The ends were cut back, 3 bases at V and 6 bases at J, with 6 bases in the middle. DNA for the CDR3: TGTGCCAGCAGCTTTTCAAGCAATGAGCAGTTCTTC. As protein: CASSFSSNEQFF.